The clone carrying this T cell receptor beta chain was detected many times. The time point here: newly diagnosed GD, antithyroid drugs for less than 3 months. RNA extracted from PBMCs served as the sequencing template. These data belong to a study of regulatory T cells in long-lasting Graves disease. To make TCR beta libraries, researchers used iRepertoire HTBI primers and Arm-PCR of CDR3 regions. TCRdb reanalysed the multiplex PCR reads using MiXCR and keeps one entry per CDR3 protein. The table shows 680,000 or so distinct CDR3 sequences, with around 15% occurring only once. These data were also filed under a second study, of T cells in Graves' hyperthyroidism and ophthalmopathy. From that report: Hyperthyroidism in the patients, aged 18 to 65, was newly diagnosed and under 2 months in duration. A 13 V-J model separated ophthalmopathy from stable hyperthyroidism.

This TCR was sampled from a woman younger than 45 with Graves disease. Sequences were derived from peripheral blood mononuclear cells (PBMCs), sampled at new diagnosis, from a patient treated with antithyroid drugs.

In nucleotides, the CDR3 is TGTGCCAGCAGTTCAAGAGGCAGTGCCAACACTGAAGCTTTCTTT. This translates into CASSSRGSANTEAFF. The V call is TRBV25-1, the J call TRBJ1-1, with no clear D. The CDR3 has 15 residues. Germline assignment: CDR1 MGHDK and CDR2 SYGVNS. V lost 5 bases, J lost 2 bases, and 15 bases lay in between. The full variable domain, rest sourced from reference TRBV25-1 and TRBJ1-1, is EADIYQTPRYLVIGTGKKITLECSQTMGHDKMYWYQQDPGMELHLIHYSYGVNSTEKGDLSSESTVSRIRTEHFPLTLESARPSHTSQYLCASSSRGSANTEAFFGQGTRLTVV.